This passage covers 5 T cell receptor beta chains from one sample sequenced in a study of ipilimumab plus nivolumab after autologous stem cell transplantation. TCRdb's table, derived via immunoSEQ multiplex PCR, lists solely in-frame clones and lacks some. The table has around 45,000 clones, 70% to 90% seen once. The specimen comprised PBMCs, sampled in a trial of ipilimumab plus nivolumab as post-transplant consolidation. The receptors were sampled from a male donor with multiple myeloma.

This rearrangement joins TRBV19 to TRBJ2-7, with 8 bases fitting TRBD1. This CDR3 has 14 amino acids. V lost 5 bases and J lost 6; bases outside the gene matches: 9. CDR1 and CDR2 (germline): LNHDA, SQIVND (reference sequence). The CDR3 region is CASSPGTGLGEQYF. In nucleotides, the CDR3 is TGTGCCAGTAGTCCCGGGACAGGATTGGGCGAGCAGTACTTC.

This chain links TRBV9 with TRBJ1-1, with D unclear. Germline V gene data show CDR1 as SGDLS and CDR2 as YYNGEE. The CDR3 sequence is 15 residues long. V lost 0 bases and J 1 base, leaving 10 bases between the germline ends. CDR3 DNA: TGTGCCAGCAGCGTAGGCCCATCGCAGAACACTGAAGCTTTCTTT. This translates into CASSVGPSQNTEAFF. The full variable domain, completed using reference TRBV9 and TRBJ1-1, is DSGVTQTPKHLITATGQRVTLRCSPRSGDLSVYWYQQSLDQGLQFLIQYYNGEERAKGNILERFSAQQFPDLHSELNLSSLELGDSALYFCASSVGPSQNTEAFFGQGTRLTVV.

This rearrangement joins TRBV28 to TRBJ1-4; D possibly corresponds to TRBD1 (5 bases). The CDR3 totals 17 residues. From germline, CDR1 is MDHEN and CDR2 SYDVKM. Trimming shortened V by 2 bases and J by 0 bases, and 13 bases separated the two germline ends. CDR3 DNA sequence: TGTGCCAGCAGTTTACGGGGTGCGGGACCAACTAATGAAAAACTGTTTTTT. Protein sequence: CASSLRGAGPTNEKLFF. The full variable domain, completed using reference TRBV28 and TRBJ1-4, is DVKVTQSSRYLVKRTGEKVFLECVQDMDHENMFWYRQDPGLGLRLIYFSYDVKMKEKGDIPEGYSVSREKKERFSLILESASTNQTSMYLCASSLRGAGPTNEKLFFGSGTQLSVL.

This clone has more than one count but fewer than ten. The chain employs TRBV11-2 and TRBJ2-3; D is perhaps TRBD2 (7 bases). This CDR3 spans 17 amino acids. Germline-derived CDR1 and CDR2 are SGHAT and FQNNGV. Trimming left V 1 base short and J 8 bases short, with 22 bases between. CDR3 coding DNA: TGTGCCAGCAGCTTAGGCCGGGGGGAGGCACCCAGGGGTACGCAGTATTTT. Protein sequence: CASSLGRGEAPRGTQYF.

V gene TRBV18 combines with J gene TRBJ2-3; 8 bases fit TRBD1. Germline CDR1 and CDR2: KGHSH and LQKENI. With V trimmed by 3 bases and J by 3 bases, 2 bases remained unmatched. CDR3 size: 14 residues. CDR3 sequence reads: CASSPDRATDTQYF. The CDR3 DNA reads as TGTGCCAGCTCACCGGACAGGGCTACAGATACGCAGTATTTT.